The T cell receptor (beta chain) under discussion was sequenced for a study of blood T cell repertoires in COVID-19. Study summary: The samples span acute and convalescent COVID-19 from the United States, Italy and Spain.

The CDR3 is 10 amino acids. V was shortened by 11 bases and J by 8 bases, with 12 bases between the two germline ends. CDR1 and CDR2 (germline): MDHEN, SYDVKM. Profiling relied on immunoSEQ multiplex PCR, and the TCRdb table lists in-frame clones only, not all of them. The sample yields some 240,000 clones, more than 75% seen once. Material: peripheral blood. This chain uses TRBV28 with TRBJ1-2; no clear D gene. The source is a human donor in a cohort sampled during active COVID-19. CDR3 DNA: TGTGCCTCCGGGGTTTCGGGCTACACCTTC. Amino acids: CASGVSGYTF.